This TCR beta chain was identified in a study of shared T cell receptors in the human thymus. The protocol was immunoSEQ multiplex PCR, while the TCRdb copy is restricted to in-frame clones and leaves out a portion. This table has about 660,000 clones, roughly 86% appearing once. V gave up 4 bases and J gave up 3 bases; unmatched junction bases: 7. Germline V CDR1 and CDR2: SGHDT, YYEEEE. CDR3 length equals 17 residues. These data also featured in a second study, about human thymus T cells. According to that study: Corrective cardiac surgery supplied the resected thymus tissue.

V and J are TRBV5-6 and TRBJ2-3; TRBD2 agrees at 14 bases. The material sequenced was thymocytes. The sequence was obtained from a boy younger than two with a congenital heart defect. This CDR3 reads CASSGGGTSGRTDTQYF. The CDR3 DNA sequence: TGTGCCAGCAGCGGCGGGGGGACTAGCGGGAGAACAGATACGCAGTATTTT.